The T cell receptor beta chain described here comes from a study of shared clonotypes between healthy human individuals. Findings and limits, study-wide: Around 5% of naive CD4 clonotypes were common to four donors. It was expected that sequencing depth would affect clonotype sharing among donors. Only blood underwent sampling, and tissue repertoires likely differ.

The V end was cut by 4 bases, the J end by 1 base, with 11 bases between. The germline CDR1 and CDR2 sequences are LNHDA and SQIVND (reference sequence). The CDR3 runs 15 residues. Every donor was a Caucasian adult from Nashville, Tennessee. Sequencing was performed with immunoSEQ multiplex PCR; in TCRdb, only in-frame clones are kept and a portion is missing. The sample lists 1.4 million to 1.5 million clones; approximately 96% were seen once. In the case of this clone: What it recognizes is unknown.

The chain combines TRBV19 with TRBJ1-3; possibly TRBD1 for D (5 bases). The TCR originated in a man younger than 40 in good health. The sequencing sample was made of naive CD4+ T cells sorted from blood. Indicated subset: CD45RA+ positively selected. The CDR3 nucleotides are TGTGCCAGTAGTAGACCGACAGCTTCTGGAAACACCATATATTTT. Its translation: CASSRPTASGNTIYF.